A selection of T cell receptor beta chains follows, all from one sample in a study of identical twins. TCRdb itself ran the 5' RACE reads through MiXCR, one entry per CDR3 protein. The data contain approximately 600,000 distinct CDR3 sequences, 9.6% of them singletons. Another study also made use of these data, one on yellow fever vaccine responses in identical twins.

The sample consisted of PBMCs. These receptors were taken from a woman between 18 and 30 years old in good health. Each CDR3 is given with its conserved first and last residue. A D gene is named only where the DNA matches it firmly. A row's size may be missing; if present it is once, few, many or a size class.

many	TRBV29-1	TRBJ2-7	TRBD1	TGCAGCGTACCAGGACAGGGCTACGAGCAGTACTTC	CSVPGQGYEQYF
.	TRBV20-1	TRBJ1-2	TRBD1	TGCAGTGCTAGGGACAGGGTGATTTCCTATGGCTACACCTTC	CSARDRVISYGYTF
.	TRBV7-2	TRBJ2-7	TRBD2	TGTGCCAGCAGCTTACTAGCGGGGGGCGGCTACGAGCAGTACTTC	CASSLLAGGGYEQYF
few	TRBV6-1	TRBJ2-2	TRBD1	TGTGCCAGCGGACCGGGACAGGGGCCCGGGGAGCTGTTTTTT	CASGPGQGPGELFF
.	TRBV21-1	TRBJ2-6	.	TGTGCCAGCAGCAAAGCATGGGACAGCAGTTTCTCTGGGGCCAACGTCCTGACTTTC	CASSKAWDSSFSGANVLTF
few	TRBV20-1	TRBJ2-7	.	TGCAGTGCTAGGCCTTTAGGACACCCTAACGAGCAGTACTTC	CSARPLGHPNEQYF
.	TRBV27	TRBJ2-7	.	TGTGCCAGCAGTTTATACAGTAACTCCTACGAGCAGTACTTC	CASSLYSNSYEQYF
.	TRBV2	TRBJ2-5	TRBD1	TGTGCCAGCAGTGGAGGGGGCGTAAAAGAGACCCAGTACTTC	CASSGGGVKETQYF
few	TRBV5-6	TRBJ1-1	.	TGTGCCAGCAGCCCAAGCGAAGACACTGAAGCTTTCTTT	CASSPSEDTEAFF
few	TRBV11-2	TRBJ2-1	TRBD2	TGTGCCAGCAGCTTAGATTGGAGCGGGGACTACAATGAGCAGTTCTTC	CASSLDWSGDYNEQFF
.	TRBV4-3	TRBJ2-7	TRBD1	TGCGCCAGCAGCCTCCGACAGGGCCCCCACGAGCAGTACTTC	CASSLRQGPHEQYF
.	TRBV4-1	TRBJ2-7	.	TGCGCCAGCAGCCAAGTTCTAAGCGGGGGGAGGGGGACAGGTGTCTACGAGCAGTACTTC	CASSQVLSGGRGTGVYEQYF
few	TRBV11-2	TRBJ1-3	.	TGTGCCAGCAGCGACCTATTACGAAACACCATATATTTT	CASSDLLRNTIYF
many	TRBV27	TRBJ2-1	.	TGTGCCAGCAGTTCGCGAGCGGTCTCCTCCTACAATGAGCAGTTCTTC	CASSSRAVSSYNEQFF
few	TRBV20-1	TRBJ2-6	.	TGCAGTGCCGCCCTTGTGGGGGCCAACGTCCTGACTTTC	CSAALVGANVLTF
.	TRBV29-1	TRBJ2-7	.	TGCAGCGCTGTGATCCAATACGAGCAGTACTTC	CSAVIQYEQYF
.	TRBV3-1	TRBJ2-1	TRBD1	TGTGCCAGCAGCCAAGATCCCGGACAGGCCCCTACAGGGCAGTTCTTC	CASSQDPGQAPTGQFF
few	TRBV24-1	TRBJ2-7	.	TGTGCCACCAGTGAACGGACCGGGACATTAAGTAGCGAGCAGTACTTC	CATSERTGTLSSEQYF
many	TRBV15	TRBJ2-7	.	TGTGCCACCAGCAGTCCCTCCTACGAGCAGTACTTC	CATSSPSYEQYF
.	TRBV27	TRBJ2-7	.	TGTGCCACTGGGAGAGGTGGGGCCGTCTCCTACGAGCAGTACTTC	CATGRGGAVSYEQYF
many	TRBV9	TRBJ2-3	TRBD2	TGTGCCAGCAGCGTAGGGACTAGAACAGATACGCAGTATTTT	CASSVGTRTDTQYF
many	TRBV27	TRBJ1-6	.	TGTGCCAGCAGGATAACAGGGTCCAATAATTCACCCCTCCACTTT	CASRITGSNNSPLHF
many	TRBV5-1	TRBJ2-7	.	TGCGCCAGCAGCCCTGACACGAACTACGAGCAGTACTTC	CASSPDTNYEQYF
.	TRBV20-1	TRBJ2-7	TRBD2	TGCAGTGCTAGACGCTCTATAGCGGGAGGGCCGAGGGAGCAGTACTTC	CSARRSIAGGPREQYF
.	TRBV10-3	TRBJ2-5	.	TGTGCCATCAAGGGGTATGGGGAGGAGACCCAGTACTTC	CAIKGYGEETQYF
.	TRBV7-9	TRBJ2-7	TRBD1	TGTGCCAGCAGCTTAGACAGGGGGTTCGAGCAGTACTTC	CASSLDRGFEQYF
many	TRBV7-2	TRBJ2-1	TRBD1	TGTGCCAGCAGCCGTCCGGGACAGAGGGGCCGGAATGAGCAGTTCTTC	CASSRPGQRGRNEQFF
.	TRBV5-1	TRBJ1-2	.	TGCGCCAGCAGCTTTGATACGTCGGTGGGCTATGGCTACACCTTC	CASSFDTSVGYGYTF